This T cell receptor (beta chain) was observed in a study of shared clonotypes between healthy human individuals. Approximately 220 ng DNA, around 30,000 T cell genomes, went into each sorted-subset replicate PCR. Clones were sequenced by immunoSEQ multiplex PCR, and TCRdb holds only the in-frame ones, with some missing. This table holds around 1.5 million clones, 98% found once. The CDR3 spans 14 residues. V was clipped by 2 bases and J by 1 base, with 8 bases between them. In germline, CDR1 is MNHEY, CDR2 SMNVEV (reference sequence). This sequence was found in a man aged 25 to 45 in good health. The sequencing input was naive CD4+ T cells sorted from blood. As for subset: CD45RA+ positively selected. The chain carries TRBV27 and TRBJ1-1; D unresolved. The CDR3 here is CASSLGFGNTEAFF. CDR3 bases: TGTGCCAGCAGTTTAGGTTTCGGGAACACTGAAGCTTTCTTT.